Sequencing of this T cell receptor (beta chain) was carried out in a study of radiotherapy plus CTLA-4 blockade in lung cancer. About the study: There were objective responses in 15% to 20% of patients, and 31% had disease control.

The study, taken as a whole, reports: Some TCR clones had been derived from tumors. These clones expanded in peripheral blood after radiotherapy plus ipilimumab. With interferon-beta, early dynamics of blood T cell clones were reported to best predict response.

V shed 2 bases and J 3 bases; nucleotides not matched to a gene: 12. Germline V gene lookup returns CDR1 SGDLS and CDR2 YYNGEE. The CDR3 covers 17 residues. About this clone: As yet, its antigen is unknown.

The study gave focal radiation plus ipilimumab CTLA-4 blockade to patients with chemo-refractory metastatic non-small-cell lung cancer. Clones were sequenced by immunoSEQ multiplex PCR, and TCRdb holds only the in-frame ones, with some missing. The data contain about 54,000 clones, roughly 80% of them singletons. The sequence came from a human donor with non-small cell lung cancer who had a partial response to radiotherapy plus ipilimumab. The material sequenced was peripheral blood, taken from a patient treated with radiotherapy plus ipilimumab. The V gene is TRBV9, the J gene TRBJ2-3; 7 nucleotides align to TRBD1. CDR3 bases: TGTGCCAGCAGCGTCCCCCGGACGGGGACAGAGACAGATACGCAGTATTTT. Its protein product is CASSVPRTGTETDTQYF.